This TCR beta chain emerged from a study of blood T cell repertoires in COVID-19 (dated by TCRdb to 2019 to 2021). General notes on the study: Samples from collaborators originated in the United States, Italy and Spain and spanned both the acute and convalescent phases of COVID-19. The sample metadata nearly always contained a de-identified subject ID, COVID-19 status, age in years and sex. The prospective study material was composed of cDNA or gDNA derived from T cells, B-cell-depleted T cells, or PBMCs. Subjects who had been exposed to COVID-19, were actively infected with it, or had recovered from it provided the deeply sampled blood TCRbeta repertoires that made up the dataset. Samples were obtained from the ongoing ImmuneRACE study (first 160 participants) and from some 1,300 subjects provided by 6 global collaborators. Where available, HLA class I and class II types were obtained from metadata supplied by the sample provider rather than from assay-based typing. The repertoires were released in a freely available public database meant as a resource for research on the immune response to SARS-CoV-2. Points the paper makes about the study in general: How much clinical and demographic metadata was included differed by source and by participant, and the metadata was provided uncurated.

As concerns this clone: What this receptor recognizes is not known. No per-base quality is available; no much larger clone lies one base away.

Participants in the prospective study were enrolled through a virtual design, were aged roughly 18 to 100 years, and lived in approximately 24 United States geographic areas. Cohort assignment in the prospective study relied on participant-reported clinical history from a screening survey and a study questionnaire. In the prospective study, whole blood, serum and a nasopharyngeal or oropharyngeal swab were collected from each participant by mobile phlebotomists. Over a 2-month period, participants in the prospective study had the option of providing additional blood draws and questionnaires. Before DNA extraction, prospective study blood samples were shipped either frozen or at room temperature. Taken from the germline V gene (reference sequence), the CDR1 and CDR2 loops are SEHNR and FQNEAQ. V and J are truncated by 5 bases and 1 base respectively, leaving an intervening sequence of 14 bases. From cysteine to phenylalanine, the CDR3 is 16 amino acids long. Only the CDR3 part of the read is kept: 48 bases, read in frame from the first base.

TCRbeta CDR3 regions were amplified from genomic DNA by means of the immunoSEQ Assay, a bias-controlled multiplex PCR. Concerning the study's data processing: Nucleated cell counts per sample were estimated from amplification of reference gene primers within the assay. Sequence reads were collapsed and filtered to measure the absolute abundance of every unique TCRbeta CDR3 rearrangement. For each sample, productive Simpson clonality was calculated as the square root of Simpson's diversity index across productive rearrangements. TCRdb took this table from immuneACCESS and kept in-frame rearrangements with V and J called. Such tables lack part of the clones; where checked against another copy, unresolved V genes explain under half of the gap, and the rest is unexplained. That table is the source of V, J and clone size, and D and trimming were worked out from the DNA. In this sample the table shows around 230,000 clones, more than 70% of which occur a single time. The ten largest clones add up to about 2.3% of the sample.

Sequenced: PBMCs or T cells enriched from blood (not recorded which). The V and J segments used are TRBV7-9 and TRBJ1-4; the D gene is possibly TRBD1, with 6 bases matching. The source of this sequence is a woman between 40 and 55 years old with acute COVID-19. This receptor carries the CDR3 CASSHTGTQTNEKLFF. The bases read TGTGCCAGCAGCCACACAGGGACCCAAACTAATGAAAAACTGTTTTTT.